This TCR beta chain was sequenced during a study of blood T cell repertoires in COVID-19. The CDR3 consists of 18 residues. The ends were cut back, 7 bases at V and 4 bases at J, with 25 bases in the middle. Germline CDR1 is MDHEN and CDR2 is SYDVKM. The method was immunoSEQ multiplex PCR; TCRdb's version includes in-frame clones alone and lacks a portion of them. The table includes 200,000 to 250,000 clones, less than 85% detected once. The clonotype comes from an older woman with acute or convalescent COVID-19. Sequenced material: peripheral blood. The chain carries TRBV28 and TRBJ2-2; the D gene is possibly TRBD2 (6 bases). CDR3 nucleotides: TGTGCCAGCACCCCCCCGGTGGGTCGGGAGAAGCCCACCGGGGAGCTGTTTTTT. It encodes CASTPPVGREKPTGELFF.